The table lists the clone carrying this T cell receptor (beta chain) with many counts. V dropped 4 bases and J dropped 3; count of bases not matched to a gene: 2. The length of the CDR3 is 15 residues. Germline CDR1 reads SGHAT; CDR2 reads FQDESV (reference sequence). These data are taken from a study of neurological immune-mediated disorders. One entry per CDR3 protein, called by TCRdb with MiXCR from the 5' RACE reads. In the table there are over 60,000 distinct CDR3 sequences, approximately 5% of which are singletons. The clonotype comes from a woman in her twenties or thirties with multiple sclerosis. The chain recombines TRBV11-1 with TRBJ1-6; TRBD1 aligns across 8 bases. Sequenced sample: PBMCs. This CDR3 reads CASSSTGVYNSPLHF. In DNA form, the CDR3 reads TGTGCCAGCAGCTCGACAGGGGTCTATAATTCACCCCTCCACTTT.